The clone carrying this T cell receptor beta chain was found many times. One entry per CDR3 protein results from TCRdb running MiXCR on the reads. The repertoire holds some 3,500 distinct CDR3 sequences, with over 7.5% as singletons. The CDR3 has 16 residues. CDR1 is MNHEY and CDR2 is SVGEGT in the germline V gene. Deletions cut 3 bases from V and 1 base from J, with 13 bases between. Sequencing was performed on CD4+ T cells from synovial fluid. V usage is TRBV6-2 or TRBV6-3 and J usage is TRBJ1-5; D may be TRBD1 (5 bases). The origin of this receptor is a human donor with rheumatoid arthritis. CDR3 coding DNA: TGTGCCAGCAGTTATCTAGCGCCAGGGAGCAATCAGCCCCAGCATTTT. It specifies CASSYLAPGSNQPQHF.